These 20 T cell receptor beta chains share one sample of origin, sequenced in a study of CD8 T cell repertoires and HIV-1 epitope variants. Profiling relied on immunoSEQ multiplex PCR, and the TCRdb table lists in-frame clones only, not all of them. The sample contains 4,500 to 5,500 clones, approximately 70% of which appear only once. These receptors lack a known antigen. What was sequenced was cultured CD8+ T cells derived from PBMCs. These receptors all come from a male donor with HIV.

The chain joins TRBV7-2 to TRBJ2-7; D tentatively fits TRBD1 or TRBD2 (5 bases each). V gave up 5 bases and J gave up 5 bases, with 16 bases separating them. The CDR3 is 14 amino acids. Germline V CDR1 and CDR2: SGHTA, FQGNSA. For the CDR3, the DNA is TGTGCCAGCAGCCCTACAGGCGGGCGGGACGAGCAGTACTTC. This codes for CASSPTGGRDEQYF. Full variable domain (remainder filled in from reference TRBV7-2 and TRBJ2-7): GAGVSQSPSNKVTEKGKDVELRCDPISGHTALYWYRQSLGQGLEFLIYFQGNSAPDKSGLPSDRFSAERTGGSVSTLTIQRTQQEDSAVYLCASSPTGGRDEQYFGPGTRLTVT.

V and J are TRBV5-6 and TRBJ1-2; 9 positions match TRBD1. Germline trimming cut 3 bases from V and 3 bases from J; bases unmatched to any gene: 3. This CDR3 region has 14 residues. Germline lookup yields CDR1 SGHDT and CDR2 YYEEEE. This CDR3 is CASSSDRGYYGYTF. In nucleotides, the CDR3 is TGTGCCAGCAGCTCGGACAGGGGCTACTATGGCTACACCTTC. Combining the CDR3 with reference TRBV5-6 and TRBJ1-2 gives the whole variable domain DAGVTQSPTHLIKTRGQQVTLRCSPKSGHDTVSWYQQALGQGPQFIFQYYEEEERQRGNFPDRFSGHQFPNYSSELNVNALLLGDSALYLCASSSDRGYYGYTFGSGTRLTVV.

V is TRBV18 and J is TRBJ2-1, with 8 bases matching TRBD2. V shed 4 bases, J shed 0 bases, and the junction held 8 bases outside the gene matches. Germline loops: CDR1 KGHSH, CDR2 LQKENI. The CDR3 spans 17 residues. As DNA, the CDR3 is TGTGCCAGCTCACTAGAGGGACTAGAGAGCTCCTACAATGAGCAGTTCTTC. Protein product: CASSLEGLESSYNEQFF.

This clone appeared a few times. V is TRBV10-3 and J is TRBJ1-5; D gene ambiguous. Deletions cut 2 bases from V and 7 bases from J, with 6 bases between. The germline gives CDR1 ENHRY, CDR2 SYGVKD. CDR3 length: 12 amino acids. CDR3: CAISEQNQPQHF. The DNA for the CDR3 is TGTGCCATCAGTGAGCAGAACCAGCCCCAGCATTTT.

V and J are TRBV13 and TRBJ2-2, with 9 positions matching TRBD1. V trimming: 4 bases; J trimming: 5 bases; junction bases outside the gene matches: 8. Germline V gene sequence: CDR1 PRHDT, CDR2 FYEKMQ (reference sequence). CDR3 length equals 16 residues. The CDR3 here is CASSSTGTGTTGELFF. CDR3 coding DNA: TGTGCCAGCAGCTCCACCGGGACAGGGACGACCGGGGAGCTGTTTTTT. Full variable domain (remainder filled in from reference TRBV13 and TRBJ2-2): AAGVIQSPRHLIKEKRETATLKCYPIPRHDTVYWYQQGPGQDPQFLISFYEKMQSDKGSIPDRFSAQQFSDYHSELNMSSLELGDSALYFCASSSTGTGTTGELFFGEGSRLTVL.

The CDR3 nucleotides are TGTGCCAGCAGCGTAGTCCCCTCCCGGATGGCGCAGTATTTT. Translating it yields CASSVVPSRMAQYF. The chain joins TRBV9 to TRBJ2-3; D ambiguous. This CDR3 is built from 14 residues. Trimming stripped 0 bases from V and 10 bases from J, with 15 bases between. CDR1 is SGDLS and CDR2 is YYNGEE in the germline V gene.

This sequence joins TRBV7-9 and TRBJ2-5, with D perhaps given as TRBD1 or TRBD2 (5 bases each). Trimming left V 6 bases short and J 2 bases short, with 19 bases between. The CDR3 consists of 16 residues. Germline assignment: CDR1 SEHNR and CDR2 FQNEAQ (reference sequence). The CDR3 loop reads CASSPVPGRRQETQYF. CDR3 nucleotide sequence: TGTGCCAGCAGTCCTGTCCCGGGACGTAGACAAGAGACCCAGTACTTC.

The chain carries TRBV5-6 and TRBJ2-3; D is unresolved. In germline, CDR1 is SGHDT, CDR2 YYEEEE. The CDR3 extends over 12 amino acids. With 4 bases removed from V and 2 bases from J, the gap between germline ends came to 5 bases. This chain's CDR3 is CASSRPTDTQYF. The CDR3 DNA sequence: TGTGCCAGCAGCCGCCCCACAGATACGCAGTATTTT.

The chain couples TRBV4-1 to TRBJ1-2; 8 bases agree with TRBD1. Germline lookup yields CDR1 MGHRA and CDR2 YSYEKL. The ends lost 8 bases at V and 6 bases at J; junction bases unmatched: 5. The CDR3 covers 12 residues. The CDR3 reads CASEGQADGYTF. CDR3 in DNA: TGCGCCAGCGAGGGACAGGCGGATGGCTACACCTTC.

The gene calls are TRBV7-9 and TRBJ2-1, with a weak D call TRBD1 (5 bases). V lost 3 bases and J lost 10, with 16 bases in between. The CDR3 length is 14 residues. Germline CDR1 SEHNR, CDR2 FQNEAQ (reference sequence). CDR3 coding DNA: TGTGCCAGCAGCTTGGGTGTAGGGGCTCGAGAGCAGTTCTTC. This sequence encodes CASSLGVGAREQFF.

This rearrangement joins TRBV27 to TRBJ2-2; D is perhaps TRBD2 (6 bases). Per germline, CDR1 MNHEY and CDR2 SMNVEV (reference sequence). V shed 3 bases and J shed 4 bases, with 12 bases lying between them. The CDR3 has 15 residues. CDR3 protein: CASSFGGTITGELFF. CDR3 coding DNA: TGTGCCAGCAGTTTCGGAGGGACGATCACCGGGGAGCTGTTTTTT.

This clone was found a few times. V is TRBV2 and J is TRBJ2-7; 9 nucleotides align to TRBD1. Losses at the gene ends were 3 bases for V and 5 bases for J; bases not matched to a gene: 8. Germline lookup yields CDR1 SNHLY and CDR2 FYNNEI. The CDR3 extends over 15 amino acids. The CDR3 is CASSEAFGTGNEQYF. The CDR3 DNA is TGTGCCAGCAGTGAGGCGTTCGGGACAGGGAACGAGCAGTACTTC.

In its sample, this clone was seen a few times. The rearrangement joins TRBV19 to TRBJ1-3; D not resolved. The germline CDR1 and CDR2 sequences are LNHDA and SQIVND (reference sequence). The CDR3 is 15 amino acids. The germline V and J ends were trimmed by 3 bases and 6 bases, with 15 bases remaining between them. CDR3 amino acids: CASSITPGGANTIYF. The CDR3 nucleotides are TGTGCCAGTAGTATCACGCCCGGAGGTGCAAACACCATATATTTT.

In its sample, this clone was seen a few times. CDR3 in DNA: TGTGCCAGCAGTTGGGGGGACGGGAACACTGAAGCTTTCTTT. This translates into CASSWGDGNTEAFF. The gene calls are TRBV28 and TRBJ1-1; maybe TRBD1 (5 bases). Germline lookup yields CDR1 MDHEN and CDR2 SYDVKM. The CDR3 extends over 14 amino acids. V was cut by 4 bases and J by 1 base, with 10 bases left in between.

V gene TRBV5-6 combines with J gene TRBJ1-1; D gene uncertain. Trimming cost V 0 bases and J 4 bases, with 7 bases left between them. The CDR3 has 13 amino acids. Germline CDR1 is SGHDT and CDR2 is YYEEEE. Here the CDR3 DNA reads TGTGCCAGCAGCTTGGCTCCGGTCACTGAAGCTTTCTTT. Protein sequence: CASSLAPVTEAFF.

CDR3 nucleotides: TGCAGCGTGGCGGGGACTAGCCTTACAGATACGCAGTATTTT. Residues: CSVAGTSLTDTQYF. The J gene is TRBJ2-3, the V gene TRBV29-1; TRBD2 aligns across 9 bases. The germline gives CDR1 SQVTM, CDR2 ANQGSEA. CDR3 size: 14 residues. V dropped 6 bases and J dropped 3; count of bases not matched to a gene: 7.

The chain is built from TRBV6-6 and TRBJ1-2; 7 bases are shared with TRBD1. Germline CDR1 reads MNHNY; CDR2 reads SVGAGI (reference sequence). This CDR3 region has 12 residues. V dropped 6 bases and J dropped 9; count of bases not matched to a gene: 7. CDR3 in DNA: TGTGCCAGCAGGGAAACAGGGGATAGCTACACCTTC. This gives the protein CASRETGDSYTF.

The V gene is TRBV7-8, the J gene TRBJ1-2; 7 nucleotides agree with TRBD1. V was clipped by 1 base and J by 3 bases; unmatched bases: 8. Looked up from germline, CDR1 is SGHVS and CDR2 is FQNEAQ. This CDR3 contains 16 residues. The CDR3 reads CASSLVVDREDYGYTF. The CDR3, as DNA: TGTGCCAGCAGCTTAGTGGTTGACAGGGAGGACTATGGCTACACCTTC.

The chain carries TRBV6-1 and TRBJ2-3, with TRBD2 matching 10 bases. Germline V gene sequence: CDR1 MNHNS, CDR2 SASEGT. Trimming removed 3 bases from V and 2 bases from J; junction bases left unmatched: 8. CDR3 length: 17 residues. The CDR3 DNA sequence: TGTGCCAGCAGTGACCTAGCGGGGGACAACCCCACAGATACGCAGTATTTT. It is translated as CASSDLAGDNPTDTQYF.

The chain's CDR3 is CASSRRGQGEETQYF. CDR3 DNA: TGTGCCAGCTCACGAAGAGGACAGGGCGAAGAGACCCAGTACTTC. The chain links TRBV9 to TRBJ2-5; the match to TRBD1 covers 8 bases. V shed 7 bases, J shed 3 bases, and the junction held 11 bases outside the gene matches. This CDR3 spans 15 amino acids. Germline-derived CDR1 and CDR2 are SGDLS and YYNGEE. The whole variable domain, remainder taken from reference TRBV9 and TRBJ2-5, is DSGVTQTPKHLITATGQRVTLRCSPRSGDLSVYWYQQSLDQGLQFLIQYYNGEERAKGNILERFSAQQFPDLHSELNLSSLELGDSALYFCASSRRGQGEETQYFGPGTRLLVL.